The 30 T cell receptor beta chains below come from one sample, sequenced in a study of blood T cell repertoires in COVID-19. Only in-frame clones appear in the TCRdb table, and some are missing; sequencing was by immunoSEQ multiplex PCR. The sample carries some 370,000 clones, about 90% recorded once. The sequenced material came from peripheral blood. These receptors all stem from a woman aged 25 to 39 with COVID-19, enrolled during active disease.

This chain connects TRBV6-1 to TRBJ2-3; the D gene is possibly TRBD2 (6 bases). The CDR3 is 14 amino acids. With 3 bases removed from V and 6 bases from J, the gap between germline ends came to 13 bases. Per the germline V gene, CDR1 is MNHNS and CDR2 is SASEGT. The CDR3 DNA reads TGTGCCAGCAGTGACGGCCAGGGAGGCGATACGCAGTATTTT. Amino acid sequence: CASSDGQGGDTQYF.

The chain has TRBV27 and TRBJ2-1, with D maybe TRBD2 (6 bases). The CDR3 has 17 residues. V shed 3 bases and J shed 5 bases, with 20 bases lying between them. CDR1 and CDR2 from the germline V gene are MNHEY and SMNVEV (reference sequence). The CDR3 loop reads CASSFQWGRMVNNEQFF. The CDR3, as DNA: TGTGCCAGCAGTTTCCAGTGGGGGAGGATGGTCAACAATGAGCAGTTCTTC.

This clone has only a few counts. J is TRBJ2-6 and V is TRBV4-2; 8 bases match TRBD1. This CDR3 is built from 19 residues. Losses at the gene ends were 1 base for V and 0 bases for J; bases not matched to a gene: 8. Germline V gene lookup returns CDR1 LGHNA and CDR2 YNFKEQ. Written as DNA, the CDR3 is TGTGCCAGCAGCCAAGTTTGGGACAGGAGGACCTCTGGGGCCAACGTCCTGACTTTC. This codes for CASSQVWDRRTSGANVLTF.

The chain links TRBV5-4 to TRBJ2-2, with 12 nucleotides matching TRBD2. V shed 7 bases, J shed 5 bases, and the junction held 3 bases outside the gene matches. This CDR3 is 14 amino acids long. Germline-derived CDR1 and CDR2 are SGHNT and YYREEE (reference sequence). In DNA, the CDR3 is TGTGCCAGCGGAACTAGCGGGAGGACCGGGGAGCTGTTTTTT. Translation gives CASGTSGRTGELFF.

V usage is TRBV6-6 and J usage is TRBJ1-5; tentative D call: TRBD1 (6 bases). Germline CDR1 is MNHNY and CDR2 is SVGAGI (reference sequence). CDR3 length equals 15 residues. The V end lost 2 bases, the J end lost 0 bases, and 8 bases lay between the germline ends. CDR3 residues: CASSYGGASNQPQHF. The CDR3 bases are TGTGCCAGCAGTTACGGGGGGGCTAGCAATCAGCCCCAGCATTTT.

The chain combines TRBV9 with TRBJ2-2; 8 nucleotides match TRBD2. With 3 bases clipped from V and 2 bases from J, the junction kept 9 bases outside the gene matches. CDR1 SGDLS and CDR2 YYNGEE come from the germline V gene. This CDR3 comprises 17 residues. The CDR3 is CASSGGGAGENTGELFF. The CDR3 DNA sequence: TGTGCCAGCAGCGGAGGGGGAGCGGGAGAAAACACCGGGGAGCTGTTTTTT. Full variable domain (missing parts from reference TRBV9 and TRBJ2-2): DSGVTQTPKHLITATGQRVTLRCSPRSGDLSVYWYQQSLDQGLQFLIQYYNGEERAKGNILERFSAQQFPDLHSELNLSSLELGDSALYFCASSGGGAGENTGELFFGEGSRLTVL.

V gene TRBV5-1 combines with J gene TRBJ2-2, with 7 bases fitting TRBD1. Trimming took 0 bases from V and 7 from J; bases not matched to a gene: 6. Germline V gene lookup returns CDR1 SGHRS and CDR2 YFSETQ. The CDR3 has 15 amino acids. CDR3 DNA sequence: TGCGCCAGCAGCTTGGTCGGGACAGAGGTCGGGGAGCTGTTTTTT. Protein sequence: CASSLVGTEVGELFF.

The rearrangement links TRBV7-2 to TRBJ2-7; weak D call: TRBD1 (5 bases). This CDR3 contains 14 residues. The germline V and J ends were trimmed by 6 bases and 0 bases, with 12 bases remaining between them. In germline, CDR1 is SGHTA, CDR2 FQGNSA. In DNA, the CDR3 is TGTGCCAGCAGACAGGACCGAAACTCCTACGAGCAGTACTTC. Residues: CASRQDRNSYEQYF.

The CDR3 sequence: CASSYADTQYF. As DNA, the CDR3 is TGTGCCAGCAGCTACGCGGATACGCAGTATTTT. The chain joins TRBV12-3 or TRBV12-4 to TRBJ2-3; no reliable D call. V lost 6 bases to trimming and J lost 6 bases, with 7 bases between them. CDR3 length: 11 amino acids.

The chain uses TRBV7-3 and TRBJ2-7; possible D gene TRBD2, 5 bases. V lost 5 bases to trimming and J lost 7 bases, with 15 bases between them. The CDR3 sequence is 13 residues long. Germline CDR1 reads SGHTA; CDR2 reads FQGTGA. In DNA form, the CDR3 reads TGTGCCAGCAGCCAGGACTCGTTTGGGGAGCAGTACTTC. Translated: CASSQDSFGEQYF.

Written as DNA, the CDR3 is TGTGCCAGCAGCTCAAACCTAGCGGGCCTCGGTTACGAGCAGTACTTC. Translation gives CASSSNLAGLGYEQYF. The chain employs TRBV7-9 and TRBJ2-7; 8 bases align to TRBD2. Germline V gene lookup returns CDR1 SEHNR and CDR2 FQNEAQ (reference sequence). The CDR3 length is 16 residues. V was clipped by 4 bases and J by 4 bases; unmatched bases: 12.

This chain's CDR3 is CASSYSAGAGELFF. The CDR3 region has the DNA TGTGCCAGCAGTTACTCTGCGGGAGCCGGGGAGCTGTTTTTT. The chain joins TRBV6-6 to TRBJ2-2; 7 positions match TRBD2. The length of the CDR3 is 14 residues. From germline, CDR1 is MNHNY and CDR2 SVGAGI (reference sequence). V lost 0 bases to trimming and J lost 6 bases; unmatched junction nucleotides: 1.

This clone was seen only a few times. The chain recombines TRBV2 with TRBJ2-5; no clear D. Trimming removed 2 bases at V and 2 bases at J, with 6 bases between. CDR3 length equals 13 residues. Germline V CDR1 and CDR2: SNHLY, FYNNEI. CDR3 nucleotide sequence: TGTGCCAGCAGTGAAACCAGACAAGAGACCCAGTACTTC. Translation: CASSETRQETQYF. Supplemented by reference TRBV2 and TRBJ2-5, the full variable domain reads EPEVTQTPSHQVTQMGQEVILRCVPISNHLYFYWYRQILGQKVEFLVSFYNNEISEKSEIFDDQFSVERPDGSNFTLKIRSTKLEDSAMYFCASSETRQETQYFGPGTRLLVL.

The gene calls are TRBV5-5 and TRBJ2-7; possible D gene TRBD2, 5 bases. Germline-derived CDR1 and CDR2 are SGHKS and YYEKEE (reference sequence). There are 14 residues in the CDR3. Trimming took off 2 bases at V and 7 bases at J, with 16 bases between the two ends. CDR3 bases: TGTGCCAGCAGCTTCCTAGGTGATACGGGAGAGCAGTACTTC. This sequence encodes CASSFLGDTGEQYF.

V usage is TRBV30 and J usage is TRBJ2-7; D might be TRBD2 (5 bases). V was shortened by 5 bases and J by 5 bases, with 10 bases between the two germline ends. CDR1 is GTSNPN, CDR2 SVGIG, per germline (reference sequence). This CDR3 has 11 amino acids. As DNA, the CDR3 is TGTGCCTGGGGGGTGCGGGACGAGCAGTACTTC. Protein sequence: CAWGVRDEQYF.

In this sample, this clone turned up a few times. CDR3 in DNA: TGTGCCAGCAGCCTCTGGGACAGGGGCAATGAGCAGTTCTTC. It is translated as CASSLWDRGNEQFF. This chain links TRBV3-1 (or the pseudogene TRBV3-2) with TRBJ2-1; TRBD1 matches at 10 bases. The germline V gene has CDR1 LGHDT and CDR2 YNNKEL (reference sequence). The CDR3 is 14 residues long. J gave up 6 bases and V 4 bases, and 3 bases lay outside the gene matches.

This chain connects TRBV18 to TRBJ1-1, with D perhaps matching TRBD1 (5 bases). CDR1 is KGHSH, CDR2 LQKENI, per germline. The V end was cut by 3 bases, the J end by 5 bases, with 13 bases between. The CDR3 runs 14 residues. The CDR3 sequence is CASSPGSGGTEAFF. CDR3 coding DNA: TGTGCCAGCTCACCCGGGTCCGGGGGGACTGAAGCTTTCTTT.

This clone was detected only a few times. The chain employs TRBV5-6 and TRBJ1-1; maybe TRBD1 (5 bases). The CDR3 spans 14 residues. Germline-derived CDR1 and CDR2 are SGHDT and YYEEEE. V lost 4 bases and J lost 1, with 11 bases in between. This CDR3 reads CASSTRQRNTEAFF. The CDR3 nucleotides are TGTGCCAGCAGCACCCGACAGAGGAACACTGAAGCTTTCTTT.

The chain links TRBV28 to TRBJ2-5, with 13 bases aligning to TRBD2. Germline V gene data show CDR1 as MDHEN and CDR2 as SYDVKM. The CDR3 runs to 15 residues. Unmatched junction bases numbered 4, after V lost 5 bases and J lost 4 bases. The DNA for the CDR3 is TGTGCCAGCAGTCAAGGACTAGCGGGAGTAGAGACCCAGTACTTC. It specifies CASSQGLAGVETQYF. The full variable domain, completed using reference TRBV28 and TRBJ2-5, is DVKVTQSSRYLVKRTGEKVFLECVQDMDHENMFWYRQDPGLGLRLIYFSYDVKMKEKGDIPEGYSVSREKKERFSLILESASTNQTSMYLCASSQGLAGVETQYFGPGTRLLVL.

V usage is TRBV15 and J usage is TRBJ1-2, with D maybe TRBD1 (5 bases). Germline loops: CDR1 LNHNV, CDR2 YYDKDF (reference sequence). V shed 1 base and J shed 3 bases, with 9 bases lying between them. This CDR3 region has 14 residues. Written as DNA, the CDR3 is TGTGCCACCAGCAGAGGACAGCCCCACTATGGCTACACCTTC. It specifies CATSRGQPHYGYTF.

V and J are TRBV5-1 and TRBJ2-5; D may be TRBD2 (6 bases). Germline CDR1 SGHRS, CDR2 YFSETQ. The V end was cut by 4 bases, the J end by 0 bases, with 10 bases between. The CDR3 spans 14 residues. CDR3 sequence reads: CASSPGGYQETQYF. CDR3 DNA: TGCGCCAGCAGCCCAGGAGGGTACCAAGAGACCCAGTACTTC.

The chain links TRBV7-2 to TRBJ2-3; possibly TRBD2 for D (6 bases). The length of the CDR3 is 15 residues. Germline lookup yields CDR1 SGHTA and CDR2 FQGNSA. Trimming took off 2 bases at V and 0 bases at J, with 9 bases between the two ends. CDR3 protein: CASSLKGTSTDTQYF. The CDR3 DNA reads as TGTGCCAGCAGCTTAAAGGGGACTAGCACAGATACGCAGTATTTT.

The chain employs TRBV28 and TRBJ2-1, with 14 bases matching TRBD2. Germline CDR1 is MDHEN and CDR2 is SYDVKM. V lost 6 bases, J lost 6 bases, and 4 bases stayed unmatched. The CDR3 length is 15 residues. CDR3 loop: CASSLGLAGGNEQFF. The DNA for the CDR3 is TGTGCCAGCAGCCTTGGACTAGCGGGAGGCAATGAGCAGTTCTTC. Supplemented by reference TRBV28 and TRBJ2-1, the full variable domain reads DVKVTQSSRYLVKRTGEKVFLECVQDMDHENMFWYRQDPGLGLRLIYFSYDVKMKEKGDIPEGYSVSREKKERFSLILESASTNQTSMYLCASSLGLAGGNEQFFGPGTRLTVL.

This clone was seen only once. The rearrangement uses TRBV6-6 and TRBJ2-7, with D perhaps TRBD2 (6 bases). Germline V lookup: CDR1 MNHNY, CDR2 SVGAGI (reference sequence). CDR3 length: 15 residues. The V end was cut by 2 bases, the J end by 4 bases, with 15 bases between. The chain's CDR3 is CASSYERGGLYEQYF. The CDR3 nucleotides read TGTGCCAGCAGTTACGAAAGGGGAGGCCTTTACGAGCAGTACTTC.

The chain links TRBV29-1 to TRBJ1-2; 9 bases fit TRBD1. J lost 8 bases, V lost 6 bases, and 7 bases had no gene match. This CDR3 has 12 amino acids. Germline-derived CDR1 and CDR2 are SQVTM and ANQGSEA. CDR3 protein: CSVTGTGSGYTF. CDR3 nucleotide sequence: TGCAGCGTCACCGGGACAGGGTCCGGCTACACCTTC.

The V call is TRBV19, the J call TRBJ2-1; 12 nucleotides agree with TRBD2. From germline, CDR1 is LNHDA and CDR2 SQIVND (reference sequence). The CDR3 is made up of 15 amino acids. V shed 5 bases, J shed 8 bases, and the junction held 7 bases outside the gene matches. The CDR3: CASSPGLAGNYEQFF. Here the CDR3 DNA reads TGTGCCAGTAGTCCCGGACTAGCGGGAAACTATGAGCAGTTCTTC.

The CDR3: CASSPLVLDEQYF. CDR3 DNA sequence: TGTGCCAGCAGCCCTCTAGTTTTGGACGAGCAGTACTTC. The chain recombines TRBV11-2 with TRBJ2-7; D not certain. This CDR3 comprises 13 residues. Germline assignment: CDR1 SGHAT and CDR2 FQNNGV. The V and J ends lost 5 bases and 5 bases respectively, with 13 bases between them.

The J gene is TRBJ2-5, the V gene TRBV4-3, with a possible D match to TRBD2 (5 bases). The CDR3 has 17 residues. V was shortened by 0 bases and J by 0 bases, with 14 bases between the two germline ends. Germline lookup yields CDR1 LGHNA and CDR2 YSLEER. The CDR3 spells CASSQDASGAYQETQYF. DNA for the CDR3: TGCGCCAGCAGCCAAGATGCGAGCGGAGCGTACCAAGAGACCCAGTACTTC.

This clone showed up just once. The rearrangement links TRBV10-3 to TRBJ1-3; D is possibly TRBD1 (6 bases). The V gene's germline CDR1 is ENHRY and CDR2 SYGVKD. With 6 bases removed from V and 0 bases from J, the gap between germline ends came to 18 bases. The CDR3 has 17 amino acids. CDR3 nucleotides: TGTGCCATCAGGGCCGGGCAGGGGAGTTACTCTGGAAACACCATATATTTT. Protein sequence: CAIRAGQGSYSGNTIYF.

V gene TRBV4-1 combines with J gene TRBJ2-5, with 8 bases aligning to TRBD2. The CDR3 spans 16 residues. The germline CDR1 and CDR2 sequences are MGHRA and YSYEKL. The trim removed 0 bases at V and 5 bases at J, leaving 8 bases unmatched. CDR3 sequence: CASSQETGTSGETQYF. CDR3 in DNA: TGCGCCAGCAGCCAAGAAACCGGGACTAGTGGGGAGACCCAGTACTTC.